This TCR beta chain was profiled in a study of a mutant IDH1 vaccine in newly diagnosed glioma. Study at large: Vaccine administration was initiated 4-6 weeks following radiotherapy alone, or with temozolomide cycles.

The CDR3 extends over 16 amino acids. Trimming cost V 0 bases and J 10 bases, with 16 bases left between them. Germline V lookup: CDR1 MNHEY, CDR2 SVGAGI. Time point defined: week 23, last vaccination. Vaccine doses each comprised 300 ug of mutant IDH1 20-mer peptide, with topical imiquimod. A word on this clone: Its target is unknown.

The assay was immunoSEQ multiplex PCR, and TCRdb's table has in-frame clones only and misses some. The sample includes 35,000 to 50,000 clones, 84% of them seen just once. The chain is built from TRBV6-5 and TRBJ1-6; D is ambiguous. The TCR comes from a young woman with glioma. Some clones in this sample may be carry-over from other donors' samples. The specimen was PBMCs, collected from a glioma patient whose treatment included an IDH1 peptide vaccine. CDR3 in amino acids: CASSYSVAPGHSPLHF. CDR3 coding DNA: TGTGCCAGCAGTTACTCGGTGGCCCCAGGCCACTCACCCCTCCACTTT.